A single sample is the source of the 18 T cell receptor beta chains below, sequenced in a study of blood T cell repertoires in COVID-19. Sequenced by immunoSEQ multiplex PCR; TCRdb stores in-frame clones only, minus some. The sample consists of some 240,000 clones, 80% to 90% of them appearing once. Specimen: PBMCs or T cells enriched from blood (not recorded which). All receptors come from a man aged 25 to 45 with acute COVID-19.

This clone occurred a few times. The J gene is TRBJ1-6, the V gene TRBV4-1; 8 bases match TRBD1. The CDR3 has 17 amino acids. The V gene's germline CDR1 is MGHRA and CDR2 YSYEKL. The J segment lost 3 bases and the V segment lost 0 bases, leaving 4 bases of the junction unmatched. The DNA of the CDR3 is TGCGCCAGCAGCCAAGATTCCGGGACAGGCTATAATTCACCCCTCCACTTT. Its translation: CASSQDSGTGYNSPLHF.

The chain recombines TRBV6-5 with TRBJ2-7; D is unresolved. This CDR3 has 13 amino acids. Per germline, CDR1 MNHEY and CDR2 SVGAGI. Trimming pared 6 bases from V and 7 bases from J, leaving 16 bases between. This CDR3 reads CASSSQVQLEQYV. CDR3 sequence (DNA): TGTGCCAGCAGCTCACAAGTTCAGTTGGAGCAGTACGTC.

The chain links TRBV10-1 to TRBJ2-1; TRBD2 is a possible D gene (7 bases). Germline V gene sequence: CDR1 WNHNN, CDR2 SYGVQD (reference sequence). V was cut by 6 bases and J by 9 bases, with 21 bases left in between. CDR3 length: 15 amino acids. CDR3 in DNA: TGCGCCAGCAGCCGGACCCGGGGGGCGATAGGTGAGCAGTTCTTC. Translated, it gives CASSRTRGAIGEQFF.

V usage is TRBV6-5 and J usage is TRBJ2-1, with D possibly being TRBD2 (6 bases). Germline V lookup: CDR1 MNHEY, CDR2 SVGAGI. V lost 0 bases and J lost 10, with 19 bases in between. The CDR3 runs 16 residues. The CDR3 protein is CASSYSTASVFREQFF. The CDR3, as DNA: TGTGCCAGCAGTTACTCGACGGCTAGCGTCTTTAGGGAGCAGTTCTTC.

This clone was observed once. The V call is TRBV13, the J call TRBJ2-3, with 13 bases lining up with TRBD2. CDR3 size: 15 residues. Germline trimming cut 6 bases from V and 4 bases from J; bases unmatched to any gene: 4. The germline CDR1 and CDR2 sequences are PRHDT and FYEKMQ (reference sequence). CDR3 in DNA: TGTGCCAGCAGTCGACTAGCGGGAGGCCCAGATACGCAGTATTTT. Its translation is CASSRLAGGPDTQYF.

This chain links TRBV18 with TRBJ1-5, with no clear D. V lost 2 bases to trimming and J lost 2 bases, with 4 bases between them. This CDR3 is 13 amino acids long. Germline V gives CDR1 KGHSH, CDR2 LQKENI. The CDR3 coding sequence is TGTGCCAGCTCACCAACACGCAATCAGCCCCAGCATTTT. This translates into CASSPTRNQPQHF.

The chain couples TRBV27 to TRBJ1-6; possible D gene TRBD1, 6 bases. Trimming took 5 bases from V and 1 from J, leaving 15 bases between them. Germline assignment: CDR1 MNHEY and CDR2 SMNVEV (reference sequence). There are 17 residues in the CDR3. CDR3 loop: CASSPTTGSSYNSPLHF. The CDR3, as DNA: TGTGCCAGCAGTCCAACGACAGGCTCTTCCTATAATTCACCCCTCCACTTT.

The gene calls are TRBV5-4 and TRBJ1-2; 11 positions match TRBD1. Germline loops: CDR1 SGHNT, CDR2 YYREEE (reference sequence). V was pared by 6 bases and J by 5 bases, with 9 bases of the junction left unmatched. CDR3 length equals 15 residues. The CDR3 DNA reads TGTGCCAGCAAAACCCCGGGACAGGGGGTTTATGGCTACACCTTC. It translates to CASKTPGQGVYGYTF. The full variable domain, completed using reference TRBV5-4 and TRBJ1-2, is ETGVTQSPTHLIKTRGQQVTLRCSSQSGHNTVSWYQQALGQGPQFIFQYYREEENGRGNFPPRFSGLQFPNYSSELNVNALELDDSALYLCASKTPGQGVYGYTFGSGTRLTVV.

This clone was counted only a few times. This rearrangement joins TRBV7-8 to TRBJ2-7, with a weak D call TRBD2 (6 bases). Trimming pared 1 base from V and 0 bases from J, leaving 10 bases between. The CDR3 covers 15 residues. The germline V gene has CDR1 SGHVS and CDR2 FQNEAQ. The CDR3 sequence is CASSLGGKGSYEQYV. In nucleotides, the CDR3 is TGTGCCAGCAGCTTAGGCGGGAAAGGCTCCTACGAGCAGTACGTC.

This chain links TRBV28 with TRBJ1-4, with D possibly matching TRBD1 (6 bases). The CDR3 totals 11 residues. Trimming left V 6 bases short and J 11 bases short, with 10 bases between. The germline CDR1 and CDR2 sequences are MDHEN and SYDVKM. The CDR3 nucleotides are TGTGCCAGCAGCACAGGGAGTAAACTGTTTTTT. The encoded protein is CASSTGSKLFF.

J is TRBJ1-1 and V is TRBV7-2; the match to TRBD1 covers 9 bases. This CDR3 is built from 14 residues. The ends lost 5 bases at V and 11 bases at J; junction bases unmatched: 12. CDR1 SGHTA and CDR2 FQGNSA come from the germline V gene. The CDR3 DNA reads TGTGCCAGCAGCCAATCCGGGACAGGGTCTCTGGCTTTCTTT. It translates to CASSQSGTGSLAFF.

As DNA, the CDR3 is TGTGCCAGCAGCCCCGCCCAGGGGGCTAAGTCCTACGAGCAGTACGTC. This gives the protein CASSPAQGAKSYEQYV. This chain connects TRBV5-6 to TRBJ2-7; 8 bases are shared with TRBD1. Germline CDR1 and CDR2: SGHDT and YYEEEE. This CDR3 has 16 residues. After removal of 4 bases from V and 1 base from J, the junction contained 10 bases not matched to a gene.

This clone was seen only once. The CDR3 coding sequence is TGTGCCAGCAGCTTCCCGACCGGACAGAGTGGGAAACTGTTTTTT. Its protein product is CASSFPTGQSGKLFF. This sequence joins TRBV7-9 and TRBJ1-4; perhaps TRBD1 as D (6 bases). Trimming took off 3 bases at V and 11 bases at J, with 19 bases between the two ends. CDR3 length: 15 residues. Germline V gives CDR1 SEHNR, CDR2 FQNEAQ (reference sequence).

The chain employs TRBV3-1 (or the pseudogene TRBV3-2) and TRBJ1-1, with D maybe TRBD1 (5 bases). CDR3 size: 16 residues. Per germline, CDR1 LGHDT and CDR2 YNNKEL (reference sequence). Trimming took 0 bases from V and 1 from J, leaving 12 bases between them. The CDR3 sequence is CASSQERGLTNTEAFF. The CDR3, as DNA: TGTGCCAGCAGCCAAGAAAGGGGACTCACGAACACTGAAGCTTTCTTT.

V and J are TRBV6-5 and TRBJ1-4; 9 bases line up with TRBD1. V gave up 6 bases and J gave up 8 bases; unmatched junction bases: 10. Germline V gene data show CDR1 as MNHEY and CDR2 as SVGAGI. This CDR3 is 15 amino acids long. The CDR3 coding sequence is TGTGCCAGCAGCCGAGGACAGGGGATTAAGGAAAAACTGTTTTTT. Translation: CASSRGQGIKEKLFF.

This sequence joins TRBV6-6 and TRBJ2-6; TRBD2 aligns across 15 bases. Germline lookup yields CDR1 MNHNY and CDR2 SVGAGI (reference sequence). This CDR3 has 20 amino acids. The J segment lost 0 bases and the V segment lost 5 bases, leaving 8 bases of the junction unmatched. DNA for the CDR3: TGTGCCAGCAGTCGATCCGGGACTAGCGGGGGGCTCTCTGGGGCCAACGTCCTGACTTTC. Its translation: CASSRSGTSGGLSGANVLTF.

This CDR3 reads CATSRSGVQETQYF. The DNA for the CDR3 is TGTGCCACCAGCCGAAGCGGGGTACAAGAGACCCAGTACTTC. The rearrangement joins TRBV15 to TRBJ2-5; TRBD2 agrees at 7 bases. Germline values: CDR1 LNHNV, CDR2 YYDKDF (reference sequence). J lost 2 bases, V lost 5 bases, and 5 bases had no gene match. The CDR3 is made up of 14 amino acids.

The chain couples TRBV11-2 to TRBJ2-5; TRBD2 might be the D (5 bases). V lost 5 bases to trimming and J lost 3 bases, with 10 bases between them. The CDR3 consists of 13 residues. Germline V gene sequence: CDR1 SGHAT, CDR2 FQNNGV. In DNA, the CDR3 is TGTGCCAGCAGCGCGAACGGGAAAGAGACCCAGTACTTC. Translating gives CASSANGKETQYF.